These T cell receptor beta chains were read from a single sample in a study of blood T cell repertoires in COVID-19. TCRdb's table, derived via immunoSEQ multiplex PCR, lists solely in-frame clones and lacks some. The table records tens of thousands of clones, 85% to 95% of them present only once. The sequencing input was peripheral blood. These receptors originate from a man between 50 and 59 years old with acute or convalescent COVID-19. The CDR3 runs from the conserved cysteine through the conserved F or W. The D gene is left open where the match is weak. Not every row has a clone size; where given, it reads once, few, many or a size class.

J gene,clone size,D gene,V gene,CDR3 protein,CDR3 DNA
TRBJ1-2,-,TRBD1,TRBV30,CAWSVREQGRGYTF,TGTGCCTGGAGTGTACGGGAACAGGGGAGGGGCTACACCTTC
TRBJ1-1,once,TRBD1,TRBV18,CASSTGVDAFF,TGTGCCAGCTCAACAGGGGTTGACGCTTTCTTT
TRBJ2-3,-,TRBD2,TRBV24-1,CATSVFSGGGADTQYF,TGTGCCACCAGTGTTTTTAGCGGGGGCGGGGCAGATACGCAGTATTTT
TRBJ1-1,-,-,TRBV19,CASRAGVGVTEAFF,TGTGCCAGTAGGGCGGGAGTAGGGGTTACTGAAGCTTTCTTT
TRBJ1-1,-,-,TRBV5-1,CASSLDSQVYGAFF,TGCGCCAGCAGCTTGGATTCGCAGGTGTACGGAGCTTTCTTT
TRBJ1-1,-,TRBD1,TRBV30,CAWSPGQVNTEAFF,TGTGCCTGGAGCCCGGGACAGGTGAACACTGAAGCTTTCTTT
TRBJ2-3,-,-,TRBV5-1,CASSFQGGGTDTQYF,TGCGCCAGCAGCTTCCAGGGTGGAGGCACAGATACGCAGTATTTT
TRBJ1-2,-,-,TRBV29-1,CSVWGGPEYGYTF,TGCAGCGTCTGGGGGGGGCCGGAGTACGGCTACACCTTC
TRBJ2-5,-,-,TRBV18,CASSPAGLQETQYF,TGTGCCAGCTCACCAGCGGGACTTCAAGAGACCCAGTACTTC
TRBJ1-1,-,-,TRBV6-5,CASSRGRGITEAFF,TGTGCCAGCAGTCGTGGAAGGGGGATCACTGAAGCTTTCTTT
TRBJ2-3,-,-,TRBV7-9,CASSLQGDTQYF,TGTGCCAGCAGCTTACAGGGGGATACGCAGTATTTT
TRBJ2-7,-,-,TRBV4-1,CASSQGAIGEQYF,TGCGCCAGCAGCCAAGGGGCGATTGGCGAGCAGTACTTC
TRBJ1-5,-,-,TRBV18,CASSSGLGEPQHF,TGTGCCAGCTCATCTGGCTTGGGAGAGCCCCAGCATTTT
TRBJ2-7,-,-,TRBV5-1,CASSLELYSYEQYF,TGCGCCAGCAGCTTGGAGCTTTACTCCTACGAGCAGTACTTC
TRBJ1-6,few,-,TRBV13,CASSLGRSTYNSPLHF,TGTGCCAGCAGCTTAGGACGGTCCACTTATAATTCACCCCTCCACTTT
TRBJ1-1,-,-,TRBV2,CASSESPGALNF,TGTGCCAGCAGTGAAAGTCCAGGGGCTCTCAACTTT
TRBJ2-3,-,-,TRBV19,CASTSQAGTDTQYF,TGTGCCAGTACATCACAAGCAGGTACAGATACGCAGTATTTT
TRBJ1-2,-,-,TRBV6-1,CASSETTIGYTF,TGTGCCAGCAGTGAAACGACAATAGGCTACACCTTC
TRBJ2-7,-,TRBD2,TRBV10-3,CAISDKGLAGDPEYF,TGTGCCATCAGTGACAAAGGACTAGCGGGGGACCCCGAGTACTTC
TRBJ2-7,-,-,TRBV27,CASRLEGIGIYEQYF,TGTGCCAGCAGGCTCGAGGGAATAGGTATCTACGAGCAGTACTTC
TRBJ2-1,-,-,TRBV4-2,CASSQEIVRSYNEQFF,TGTGCCAGCAGCCAAGAAATTGTTCGCTCCTACAATGAGCAGTTCTTC
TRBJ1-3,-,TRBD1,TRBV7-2,CASSLVGTERSGNTIYF,TGTGCCAGCAGCTTGGTAGGGACAGAGAGATCTGGAAACACCATATATTTT
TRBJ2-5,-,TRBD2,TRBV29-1,CSVEDWRGGRAQYF,TGCAGCGTTGAAGATTGGAGGGGCGGGAGGGCCCAGTACTTC
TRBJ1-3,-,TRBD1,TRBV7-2,CASKASGTASSGNTIYF,TGTGCCAGCAAGGCTTCCGGGACAGCCTCATCCGGAAACACCATATATTTT
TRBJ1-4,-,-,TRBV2,CASSPASGVGGKLFF,TGTGCCAGCAGTCCCGCGAGTGGCGTGGGGGGGAAACTGTTTTTT
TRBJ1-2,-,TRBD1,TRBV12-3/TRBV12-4,CASSAGTGSGYTF,TGTGCCAGCAGTGCCGGGACAGGGAGCGGCTACACCTTC
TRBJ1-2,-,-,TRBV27,CASSPRQATNYGYTF,TGTGCCAGCAGTCCCCGACAGGCCACTAACTATGGCTACACCTTC
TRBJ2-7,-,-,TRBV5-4,CASSLDGAYEQYF,TGTGCCAGCAGCCTGGACGGGGCCTACGAGCAGTACTTC
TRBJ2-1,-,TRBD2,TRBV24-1,CATSDSSSGAYNEQFF,TGTGCCACCAGTGATTCCTCTAGCGGGGCCTACAATGAGCAGTTCTTC
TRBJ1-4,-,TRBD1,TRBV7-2,CASSSQPGTGMKKLFF,TGTGCCAGCAGCTCCCAGCCCGGGACAGGGATGAAAAAACTGTTTTTT
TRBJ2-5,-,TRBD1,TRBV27,CAVSPGTGSQETQYF,TGTGCCGTGAGCCCCGGGACAGGGTCCCAAGAGACCCAGTACTTC
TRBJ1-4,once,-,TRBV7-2,CASSLHGTNEKLFF,TGTGCCAGCAGCCTTCACGGAACTAATGAAAAACTGTTTTTT
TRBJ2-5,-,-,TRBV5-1,CASSSQQAGETQYF,TGCGCCAGCAGCTCCCAACAGGCTGGGGAGACCCAGTACTTC
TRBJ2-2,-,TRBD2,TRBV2,CASSEALAGPNTGELFF,TGTGCCAGCAGTGAAGCACTAGCGGGGCCGAACACCGGGGAGCTGTTTTTT
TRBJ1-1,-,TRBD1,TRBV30,CAWSTWTGVTFF,TGTGCCTGGAGTACCTGGACAGGGGTGACTTTCTTT
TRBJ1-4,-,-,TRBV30,CAWGGSQKLFF,TGTGCCTGGGGCGGCAGTCAAAAACTGTTTTTT
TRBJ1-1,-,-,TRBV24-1,CATRDTHTEAFF,TGTGCCACCAGGGACACCCACACTGAAGCTTTCTTT
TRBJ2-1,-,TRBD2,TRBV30,CAWSVLAGGQDEQFF,TGTGCCTGGAGTGTCCTAGCGGGGGGCCAGGATGAGCAGTTCTTC
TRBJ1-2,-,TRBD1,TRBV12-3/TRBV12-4,CASSGDSNYGYTF,TGTGCCAGCAGCGGGGACAGCAACTATGGCTACACCTTC
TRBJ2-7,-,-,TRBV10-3,CAISEGQTYEQYF,TGTGCCATCAGTGAGGGGCAGACCTACGAGCAGTACTTC
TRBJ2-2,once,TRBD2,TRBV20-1,CSASLRPGTSISPGELFF,TGCAGTGCTAGTCTAAGACCCGGGACTAGCATTAGTCCCGGGGAGCTGTTTTTT